These T cell receptor beta chains were read from a single sample in a study of T cell repertoires in cytomegalovirus infection. A single record per CDR3 protein comes from TCRdb applying MiXCR to the reads. In the table there are 250,000 to 300,000 distinct CDR3 sequences, around 20% of which are singletons. No antigen is known for these receptors. The sample consisted of cultured PBMCs, taken from culture after CMV antigen stimulation. The source of these receptors is a human donor in good health (CMV status not recorded). Some clones in this sample may be carry-over from other donors' samples. Each CDR3 is given with its conserved first and last residue. The order of the fields is clone size, D gene, V gene, J gene, CDR3 protein, CDR3 DNA. The D gene is left open where the match is weak. A row's size may be missing; if present it is once, few, many or a size class.

size: NA
D: TRBD2
V: TRBV7-6
J: TRBJ2-5
CDR3: CASSLDETSGRQGQETQYF
DNA: TGTGCCAGCAGCTTAGACGAAACTAGCGGGAGGCAGGGGCAAGAGACCCAGTACTTC

size: NA
D: NA
V: TRBV20-1
J: TRBJ1-2
CDR3: CSALINGYTF
DNA: TGCAGTGCTCTAATAAATGGCTACACCTTC

size: few
D: TRBD1
V: TRBV2
J: TRBJ1-2
CDR3: CASSDLGLGQGEYGYTF
DNA: TGTGCCAGCAGTGACTTGGGTTTGGGGCAGGGGGAATATGGCTACACCTTC

size: many
D: NA
V: TRBV7-2
J: TRBJ1-1
CDR3: CASSFRGLNTEAFF
DNA: TGTGCCAGCAGCTTTAGGGGTTTGAACACTGAAGCTTTCTTT

size: NA
D: TRBD2
V: TRBV6-5
J: TRBJ2-1
CDR3: CASSRGGGVAYNEQFF
DNA: TGTGCCAGCAGCCGCGGCGGGGGGGTGGCCTACAATGAGCAGTTCTTC

size: few
D: NA
V: TRBV24-1
J: TRBJ1-5
CDR3: CATSLPNQPQHF
DNA: TGTGCCACCAGTTTGCCAAATCAGCCCCAGCATTTT

size: few
D: NA
V: TRBV15
J: TRBJ2-3
CDR3: CATSRAPGGTDTQYF
DNA: TGTGCCACCAGCAGGGCCCCCGGGGGCACAGATACGCAGTATTTT

size: few
D: TRBD1
V: TRBV6-2/TRBV6-3
J: TRBJ1-5
CDR3: CASSVRQGASGQPQHF
DNA: TGTGCCAGCAGCGTACGACAGGGGGCATCAGGACAGCCCCAGCATTTT

size: NA
D: NA
V: TRBV29-1
J: TRBJ2-1
CDR3: CSVPPKGDLYNEQFF
DNA: TGCAGCGTGCCGCCTAAGGGGGATCTCTACAATGAGCAGTTCTTC

size: few
D: NA
V: TRBV19
J: TRBJ2-3
CDR3: CASSVLTGSEVDTQYF
DNA: TGTGCCAGTAGCGTCCTAACAGGGTCTGAGGTGGATACGCAGTATTTT

size: NA
D: TRBD2
V: TRBV6-2/TRBV6-3
J: TRBJ2-1
CDR3: CASSYRLAGVSLGYNEQFF
DNA: TGTGCCAGCAGTTACCGACTAGCGGGAGTATCTTTGGGCTACAATGAGCAGTTCTTC

size: many
D: NA
V: TRBV6-2/TRBV6-3
J: TRBJ1-3
CDR3: CASSRRDVRSGNTIYF
DNA: TGTGCCAGCAGTCGTCGGGACGTCCGCTCTGGAAACACCATATATTTT

size: many
D: NA
V: TRBV12-3/TRBV12-4
J: TRBJ1-1
CDR3: CASSIRRDTEAFF
DNA: TGTGCCAGCAGTATCCGACGGGACACTGAAGCTTTCTTT

size: many
D: NA
V: TRBV12-3/TRBV12-4
J: TRBJ1-5
CDR3: CASSLTPGGTQPQHF
DNA: TGTGCCAGCAGTTTAACCCCTGGGGGGACCCAGCCCCAGCATTTT

size: few
D: TRBD2
V: TRBV29-1
J: TRBJ2-7
CDR3: CSVGGSPGEQYF
DNA: TGCAGCGTTGGCGGGAGTCCGGGCGAGCAGTACTTC

size: few
D: TRBD2
V: TRBV9
J: TRBJ2-1
CDR3: CASSVASGTGNEQFF
DNA: TGTGCCAGCAGCGTAGCTAGCGGGACCGGGAATGAGCAGTTCTTC

size: NA
D: NA
V: TRBV20-1
J: TRBJ2-3
CDR3: CSASTGSRGDTQYF
DNA: TGCAGTGCTAGCACCGGGAGTCGGGGAGATACGCAGTATTTT

size: few
D: NA
V: TRBV12-3/TRBV12-4
J: TRBJ1-1
CDR3: CASNGRGYEAFF
DNA: TGTGCCAGCAACGGGAGGGGCTATGAAGCTTTCTTT

size: NA
D: TRBD1
V: TRBV20-1
J: TRBJ1-2
CDR3: CSASRTGDYGYTF
DNA: TGCAGTGCTAGCCGCACAGGGGACTATGGCTACACCTTC

size: once
D: NA
V: TRBV20-1
J: TRBJ2-7
CDR3: CSASEAVGYEQYF
DNA: TGCAGTGCTAGCGAGGCAGTGGGCTATGAGCAGTACTTC

size: few
D: TRBD1
V: TRBV2
J: TRBJ1-4
CDR3: CASRPPQGQGHNEKLFF
DNA: TGTGCCAGCAGACCCCCTCAAGGACAGGGCCATAATGAAAAACTGTTTTTT

size: once
D: NA
V: TRBV7-9
J: TRBJ2-6
CDR3: CASSMGPRSGANVLTF
DNA: TGTGCCAGCAGCATGGGCCCTCGCTCTGGGGCCAACGTCCTGACTTTC

size: NA
D: TRBD1
V: TRBV28
J: TRBJ2-2
CDR3: CATRDRGTGELFF
DNA: TGTGCCACCCGGGACAGGGGGACCGGGGAGCTGTTTTTT

size: few
D: NA
V: TRBV27
J: TRBJ1-1
CDR3: CASGQLGNTEAFF
DNA: TGTGCCAGCGGACAGTTGGGGAACACTGAAGCTTTCTTT

size: NA
D: NA
V: TRBV6-5
J: TRBJ1-2
CDR3: CASTFGGLGYTF
DNA: TGTGCCAGCACCTTTGGGGGCCTTGGCTACACCTTC

size: many
D: TRBD2
V: TRBV7-8
J: TRBJ2-1
CDR3: CASSRGRATEQFF
DNA: TGTGCCAGCTCGCGCGGGAGGGCCACTGAGCAGTTCTTC